The 8 T cell receptor beta chains reported below all come from one sample, sequenced in a study of OX40 agonist ivuxolimab in advanced cancers. Only in-frame clones appear in the TCRdb table, and some are missing; sequencing was by immunoSEQ multiplex PCR. The table lists about 60,000 clones, about 86% of them singletons, with around 0.99% in the top ten. The specimen was CD4+ or CD8+ T cells sorted from blood, collected in a trial of the OX40 agonist ivuxolimab. The origin of the receptors is an adult with an advanced solid tumor such as melanoma, head and neck, liver or kidney cancer.

The genes are TRBV5-1 and TRBJ2-2; no clear D gene. Looked up from germline, CDR1 is SGHRS and CDR2 is YFSETQ. V dropped 2 bases and J dropped 1 base, with 15 bases sitting between them. This CDR3 spans 17 amino acids. The CDR3 nucleotides are TGCGCCAGCAGCTTTGGGGTCTATTTCAAGAACACCGGGGAGCTGTTTTTT. Protein sequence: CASSFGVYFKNTGELFF. Variable domain in full (rest from reference TRBV5-1 and TRBJ2-2): KAGVTQTPRYLIKTRGQQVTLSCSPISGHRSVSWYQQTPGQGLQFLFEYFSETQRNKGNFPGRFSGRQFSNSRSEMNVSTLELGDSALYLCASSFGVYFKNTGELFFGEGSRLTVL.

The chain employs TRBV9 and TRBJ2-5; 10 positions agree with TRBD2. Germline trimming cut 0 bases from V and 5 bases from J; bases unmatched to any gene: 10. CDR1 and CDR2 from the germline V gene are SGDLS and YYNGEE. This CDR3 region has 17 residues. The CDR3 sequence is CASSVGGLAGVLETQYF. CDR3 in DNA: TGTGCCAGCAGCGTAGGAGGGCTAGCGGGGGTTCTGGAGACCCAGTACTTC.

CDR3 DNA sequence: TGCGCCAGCAGCCAGCGGGTAGCGCGGTGGAATGAGCAGTTCTTC. Translating gives CASSQRVARWNEQFF. The rearrangement uses TRBV5-1 and TRBJ2-1, with a weak D call TRBD2 (6 bases). The CDR3 sequence is 15 residues long. V was cut by 4 bases and J by 7 bases, with 18 bases left in between. Per the germline V gene, CDR1 is SGHRS and CDR2 is YFSETQ. The full variable domain, rest sourced from reference TRBV5-1 and TRBJ2-1, is KAGVTQTPRYLIKTRGQQVTLSCSPISGHRSVSWYQQTPGQGLQFLFEYFSETQRNKGNFPGRFSGRQFSNSRSEMNVSTLELGDSALYLCASSQRVARWNEQFFGPGTRLTVL.

The chain employs TRBV7-2 and TRBJ1-4; 10 bases line up with TRBD1. This CDR3 contains 14 residues. Germline trimming cut 5 bases from V and 11 bases from J; bases unmatched to any gene: 8. The germline CDR1 and CDR2 sequences are SGHTA and FQGNSA. Written as DNA, the CDR3 is TGTGCCAGCAGCCCCGAGACAGGGGGCGTGAAACTGTTTTTT. Its translation: CASSPETGGVKLFF.

The V and J genes are TRBV18 and TRBJ1-1; the match to TRBD1 covers 8 bases. This CDR3 is 15 amino acids long. Germline loops: CDR1 KGHSH, CDR2 LQKENI. V shed 3 bases, J shed 1 base, and the junction held 4 bases outside the gene matches. The CDR3 spells CASSPPGQGNTEAFF. The CDR3 coding sequence is TGTGCCAGCTCACCCCCAGGACAGGGGAACACTGAAGCTTTCTTT.

This chain joins TRBV5-1 and TRBJ2-1, with TRBD1 matching over 10 bases. J lost 7 bases, V lost 4 bases, and 5 bases had no gene match. This CDR3 comprises 14 residues. Germline lookup yields CDR1 SGHRS and CDR2 YFSETQ. The CDR3 protein is CASSGTGAVNEQFF. The DNA for the CDR3 is TGCGCCAGCAGCGGGACAGGGGCAGTTAATGAGCAGTTCTTC.

The rearrangement joins TRBV10-3 to TRBJ2-2; 9 positions match TRBD2. Trimming at V came to 6 bases and at J to 1 base, leaving 3 bases not matched to a gene. This CDR3 contains 15 residues. CDR1 is ENHRY and CDR2 is SYGVKD in the germline V gene. The CDR3 reads CAIRIAGVNTGELFF. CDR3 nucleotide sequence: TGTGCCATCAGGATAGCGGGGGTGAACACCGGGGAGCTGTTTTTT.

The chain combines TRBV2 with TRBJ2-6; D gene uncertain. The CDR3 length is 14 residues. Germline-derived CDR1 and CDR2 are SNHLY and FYNNEI. The ends were cut back, 7 bases at V and 2 bases at J, with 9 bases in the middle. CDR3 in amino acids: CASTEVTGANVLTF. The CDR3 DNA sequence: TGTGCCAGCACCGAAGTAACTGGGGCCAACGTCCTGACTTTC.